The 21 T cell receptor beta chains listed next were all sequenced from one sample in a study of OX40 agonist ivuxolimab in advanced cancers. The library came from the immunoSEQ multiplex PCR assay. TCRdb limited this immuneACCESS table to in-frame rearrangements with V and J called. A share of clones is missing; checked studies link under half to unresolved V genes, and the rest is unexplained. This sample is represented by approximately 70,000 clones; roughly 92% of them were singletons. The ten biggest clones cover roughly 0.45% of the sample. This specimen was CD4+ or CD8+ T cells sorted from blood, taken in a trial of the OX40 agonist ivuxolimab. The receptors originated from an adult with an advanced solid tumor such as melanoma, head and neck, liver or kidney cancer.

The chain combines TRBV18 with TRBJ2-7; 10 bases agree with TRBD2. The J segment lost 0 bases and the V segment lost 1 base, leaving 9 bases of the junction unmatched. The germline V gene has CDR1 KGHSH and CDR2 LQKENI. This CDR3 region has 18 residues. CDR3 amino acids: CASSPLQASGSISYEQYF. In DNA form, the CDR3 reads TGTGCCAGCTCACCACTCCAGGCTAGCGGGAGTATCTCCTACGAGCAGTACTTC.

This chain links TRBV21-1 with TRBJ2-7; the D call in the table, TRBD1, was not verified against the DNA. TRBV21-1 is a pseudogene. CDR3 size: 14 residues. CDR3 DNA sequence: TGTGCCAGCAGCAGAAACAGAGATTACTACGAGCAGTACTTC. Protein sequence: CASSRNRDYYEQYF.

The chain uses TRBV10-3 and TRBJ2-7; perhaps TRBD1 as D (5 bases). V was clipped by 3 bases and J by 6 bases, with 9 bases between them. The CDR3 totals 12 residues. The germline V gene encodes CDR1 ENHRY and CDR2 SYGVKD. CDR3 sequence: CAISEGAFEQYF. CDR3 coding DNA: TGTGCCATCAGTGAAGGGGCATTCGAGCAGTACTTC.

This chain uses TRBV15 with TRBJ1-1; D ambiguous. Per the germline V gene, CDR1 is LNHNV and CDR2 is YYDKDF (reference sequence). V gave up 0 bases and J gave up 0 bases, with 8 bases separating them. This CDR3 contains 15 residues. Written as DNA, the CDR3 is TGTGCCACCAGCAGAGAAAGGGTCATGAACACTGAAGCTTTCTTT. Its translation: CATSRERVMNTEAFF.

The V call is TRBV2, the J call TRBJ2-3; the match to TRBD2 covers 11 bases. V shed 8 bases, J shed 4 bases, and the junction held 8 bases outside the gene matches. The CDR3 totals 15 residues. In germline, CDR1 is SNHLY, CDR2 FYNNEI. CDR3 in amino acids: CASGTTSGSPDTQYF. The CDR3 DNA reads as TGTGCCAGCGGAACCACTAGCGGGAGCCCAGATACGCAGTATTTT. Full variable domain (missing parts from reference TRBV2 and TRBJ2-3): EPEVTQTPSHQVTQMGQEVILRCVPISNHLYFYWYRQILGQKVEFLVSFYNNEISEKSEIFDDQFSVERPDGSNFTLKIRSTKLEDSAMYFCASGTTSGSPDTQYFGPGTRLTVL.

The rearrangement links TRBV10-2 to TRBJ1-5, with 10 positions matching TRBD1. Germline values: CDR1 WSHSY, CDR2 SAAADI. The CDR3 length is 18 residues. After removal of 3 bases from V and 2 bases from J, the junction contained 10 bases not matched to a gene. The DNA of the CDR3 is TGCGCCAGCAGTGACGAGAGACAGGGGGCGGGAGGCAATCAGCCCCAGCATTTT. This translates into CASSDERQGAGGNQPQHF.

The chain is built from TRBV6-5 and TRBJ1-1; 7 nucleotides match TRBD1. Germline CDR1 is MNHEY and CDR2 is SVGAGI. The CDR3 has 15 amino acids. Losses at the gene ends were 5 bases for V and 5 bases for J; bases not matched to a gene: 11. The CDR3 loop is CASSHPDRVMTEAFF. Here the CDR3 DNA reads TGTGCCAGCAGTCATCCAGACAGGGTGATGACTGAAGCTTTCTTT.

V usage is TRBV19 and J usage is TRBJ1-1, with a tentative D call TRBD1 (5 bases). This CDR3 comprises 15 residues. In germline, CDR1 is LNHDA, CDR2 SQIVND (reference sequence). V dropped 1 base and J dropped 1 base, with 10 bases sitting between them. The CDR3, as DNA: TGTGCCAGTAGTATAGGATGGACAAGGAACACTGAAGCTTTCTTT. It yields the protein CASSIGWTRNTEAFF. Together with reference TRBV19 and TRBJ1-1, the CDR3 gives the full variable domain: DGGITQSPKYLFRKEGQNVTLSCEQNLNHDAMYWYRQDPGQGLRLIYYSQIVNDFQKGDIAEGYSVSREKKESFPLTVTSAQKNPTAFYLCASSIGWTRNTEAFFGQGTRLTVV.

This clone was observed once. The CDR3 region has the DNA TGTGCCAGCAGCGTCGACAGGGGGGATACGCAGTATTTT. Amino acids: CASSVDRGDTQYF. This chain uses TRBV11-2 with TRBJ2-3; 9 bases match TRBD1. Germline V gene sequence: CDR1 SGHAT, CDR2 FQNNGV. The V gene end was trimmed by 5 bases and the J gene end by 6 bases; junction bases not matched to a gene: 3. The CDR3 consists of 13 residues.

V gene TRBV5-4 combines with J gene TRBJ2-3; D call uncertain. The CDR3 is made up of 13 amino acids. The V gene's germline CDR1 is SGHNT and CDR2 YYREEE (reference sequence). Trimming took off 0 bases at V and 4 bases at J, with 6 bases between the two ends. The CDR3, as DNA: TGTGCCAGCAGCTTGGATAGACCAGATACGCAGTATTTT. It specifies CASSLDRPDTQYF.

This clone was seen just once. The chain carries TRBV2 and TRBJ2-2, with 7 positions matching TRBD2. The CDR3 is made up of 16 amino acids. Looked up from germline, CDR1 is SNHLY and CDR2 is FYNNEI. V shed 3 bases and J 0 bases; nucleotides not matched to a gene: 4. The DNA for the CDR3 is TGTGCCAGCAGTGACGCTAGCGGCGCGAACACCGGGGAGCTGTTTTTT. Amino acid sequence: CASSDASGANTGELFF.

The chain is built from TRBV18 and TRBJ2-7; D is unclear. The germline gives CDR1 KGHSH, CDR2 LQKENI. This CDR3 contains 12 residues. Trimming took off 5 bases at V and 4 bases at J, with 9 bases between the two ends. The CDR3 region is CASSTDTYEQYF. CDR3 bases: TGTGCCAGCTCAACCGACACATACGAGCAGTACTTC.

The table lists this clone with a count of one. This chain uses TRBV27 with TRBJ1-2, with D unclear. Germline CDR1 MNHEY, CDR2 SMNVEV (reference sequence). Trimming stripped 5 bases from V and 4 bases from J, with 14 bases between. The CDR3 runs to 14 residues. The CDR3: CASSGTTNGYGYTF. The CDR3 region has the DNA TGTGCCAGCAGTGGAACGACAAATGGCTATGGCTACACCTTC.

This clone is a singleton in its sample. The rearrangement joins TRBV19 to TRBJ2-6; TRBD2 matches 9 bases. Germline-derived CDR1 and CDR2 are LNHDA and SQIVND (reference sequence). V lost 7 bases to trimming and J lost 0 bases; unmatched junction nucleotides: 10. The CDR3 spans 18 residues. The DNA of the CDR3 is TGTGCCAGTACTGATAAGGGACTAGCAAACTCTGGGGCCAACGTCCTGACTTTC. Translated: CASTDKGLANSGANVLTF. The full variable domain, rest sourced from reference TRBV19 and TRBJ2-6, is DGGITQSPKYLFRKEGQNVTLSCEQNLNHDAMYWYRQDPGQGLRLIYYSQIVNDFQKGDIAEGYSVSREKKESFPLTVTSAQKNPTAFYLCASTDKGLANSGANVLTFGAGSRLTVL.

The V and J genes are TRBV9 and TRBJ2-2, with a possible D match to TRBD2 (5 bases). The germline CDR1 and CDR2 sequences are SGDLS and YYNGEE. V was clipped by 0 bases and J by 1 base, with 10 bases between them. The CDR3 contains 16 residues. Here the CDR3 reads CASSVGPSQNTGELFF. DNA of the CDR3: TGTGCCAGCAGCGTAGGGCCTAGCCAGAACACCGGGGAGCTGTTTTTT.

CDR3 in DNA: TGTGCCAGCAGCCCAGCAGGGATCCAAGAGACCCAGTACTTC. It specifies CASSPAGIQETQYF. The V gene is TRBV7-2, the J gene TRBJ2-5, with a tentative D call TRBD1 (5 bases). This CDR3 region has 14 residues. V dropped 5 bases and J dropped 1 base, with 11 bases sitting between them. CDR1 and CDR2 (germline): SGHTA, FQGNSA.

CDR3 region: CASHEREISSYEQYF. CDR3 nucleotide sequence: TGTGCCAGCCACGAAAGGGAAATAAGCTCCTACGAGCAGTACTTC. The chain has TRBV21-1 and TRBJ2-7. TRBV21-1 has pseudogene status. This CDR3 spans 15 amino acids.

CDR3 loop: CASNPSGISYNEQFF. The CDR3 coding sequence is TGTGCCAGCAACCCTAGCGGGATCTCCTACAATGAGCAGTTCTTC. The V call is TRBV7-2, the J call TRBJ2-1, with 9 bases matching TRBD2. The V gene's germline CDR1 is SGHTA and CDR2 FQGNSA. This CDR3 spans 15 amino acids. J lost 0 bases, V lost 7 bases, and 4 bases had no gene match.

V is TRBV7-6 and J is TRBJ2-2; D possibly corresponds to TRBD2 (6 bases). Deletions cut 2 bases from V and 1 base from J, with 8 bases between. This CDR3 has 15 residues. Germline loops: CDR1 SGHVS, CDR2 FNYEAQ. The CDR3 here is CASSLWDLNTGELFF. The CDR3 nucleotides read TGTGCCAGCAGCTTATGGGACTTGAACACCGGGGAGCTGTTTTTT.

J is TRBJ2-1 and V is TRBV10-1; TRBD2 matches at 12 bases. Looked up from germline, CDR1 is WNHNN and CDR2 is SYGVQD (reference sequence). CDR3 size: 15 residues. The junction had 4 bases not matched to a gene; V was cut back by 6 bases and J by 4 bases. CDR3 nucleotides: TGCGCCAGCAGCGGACTAGCGGGATTATACAATGAGCAGTTCTTC. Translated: CASSGLAGLYNEQFF.

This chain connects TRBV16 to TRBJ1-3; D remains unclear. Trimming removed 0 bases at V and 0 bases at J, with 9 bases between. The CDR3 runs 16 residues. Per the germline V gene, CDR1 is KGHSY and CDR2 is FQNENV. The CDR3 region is CASSQSRQRSGNTIYF. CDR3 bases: TGTGCCAGCAGCCAATCGAGGCAGCGCTCTGGAAACACCATATATTTT.